Listed below are T cell receptor beta chains from one sample, sequenced in a study of T-cell memory formation after mild COVID-19. TCRdb re-called the 5' RACE reads through MiXCR, storing one row per CDR3 protein. The sample lists 200,000 to 250,000 distinct CDR3 sequences; more than 8% were seen once. The sample taken for sequencing was PBMCs or a T cell subset sorted from them (not recorded which). The source is a man in his late teens or twenties who had mild COVID-19 (a few samples of this study predate the infection). Cell type and time point are not known. Each CDR3 is given with its conserved first and last residue. The order of the fields is clone size, V gene, J gene, D gene, CDR3 protein, CDR3 DNA. D genes are given only for firm matches. Size tells how often a clone was seen (once, few, many) or the class of an expanded clone, and some rows leave it out.

clone_size: many; v_call: TRBV2; j_call: TRBJ2-7; d_call: .; cdr3_aa: CASSRGGLYEQYF; cdr3_nt: TGTGCCAGCAGTAGGGGGGGTCTCTACGAGCAGTACTTC
clone_size: .; v_call: TRBV7-9; j_call: TRBJ2-7; d_call: .; cdr3_aa: CASSFDKAHEQYF; cdr3_nt: TGTGCCAGCAGCTTCGATAAGGCCCACGAGCAGTACTTC
clone_size: few; v_call: TRBV18; j_call: TRBJ2-2; d_call: .; cdr3_aa: CASSPSRVGAADGELFF; cdr3_nt: TGTGCCAGCTCACCAAGTCGGGTTGGGGCCGCTGACGGGGAGCTGTTTTTT
clone_size: few; v_call: TRBV4-1; j_call: TRBJ2-1; d_call: .; cdr3_aa: CASSPPRVSHNEQFF; cdr3_nt: TGCGCCAGCAGCCCCCCCAGGGTATCCCACAATGAGCAGTTCTTC
clone_size: .; v_call: TRBV3-1; j_call: TRBJ2-1; d_call: .; cdr3_aa: CASSAREGPYNEEFF; cdr3_nt: TGTGCCAGCAGCGCCCGTGAGGGGCCCTACAATGAGGAGTTCTTC
clone_size: many; v_call: TRBV4-3; j_call: TRBJ2-2; d_call: TRBD2; cdr3_aa: CASSHITGLAGIITGELFF; cdr3_nt: TGCGCCAGCAGCCACATCACGGGACTAGCGGGGATTATCACCGGGGAGCTGTTTTTT
clone_size: few; v_call: TRBV9; j_call: TRBJ1-2; d_call: .; cdr3_aa: CASSGDIYHGYTF; cdr3_nt: TGTGCCAGCAGCGGGGACATCTACCATGGCTACACCTTC
clone_size: .; v_call: TRBV6-5; j_call: TRBJ2-1; d_call: .; cdr3_aa: CASSYSTSNEQFF; cdr3_nt: TGTGCCAGCAGTTACTCGACGAGCAATGAGCAGTTCTTC
clone_size: few; v_call: TRBV9; j_call: TRBJ2-3; d_call: .; cdr3_aa: CASSPMGGPDTQYF; cdr3_nt: TGTGCCAGCAGCCCGATGGGGGGCCCAGATACGCAGTATTTT
clone_size: many; v_call: TRBV12-3/TRBV12-4; j_call: TRBJ2-7; d_call: .; cdr3_aa: CASSRSTARSQYF; cdr3_nt: TGTGCCAGCAGCCGCTCCACCGCCAGGTCGCAGTACTTC
clone_size: few; v_call: TRBV4-2; j_call: TRBJ1-2; d_call: TRBD1; cdr3_aa: CASTDRDYGYTF; cdr3_nt: TGTGCCAGCACTGACAGGGATTATGGCTACACCTTC
clone_size: .; v_call: TRBV6-2/TRBV6-3; j_call: TRBJ1-5; d_call: .; cdr3_aa: CASSYSNRFNQPQHF; cdr3_nt: TGTGCCAGCAGTTACTCGAACAGGTTCAATCAGCCCCAGCATTTT
clone_size: few; v_call: TRBV5-1; j_call: TRBJ2-7; d_call: .; cdr3_aa: CASRYHPGPGYEQYF; cdr3_nt: TGCGCCAGCAGATATCATCCGGGGCCGGGCTACGAGCAGTACTTC
clone_size: few; v_call: TRBV4-2; j_call: TRBJ1-2; d_call: TRBD1; cdr3_aa: CASSQTYRGDNYGYTF; cdr3_nt: TGTGCCAGCAGCCAAACCTACAGGGGGGATAACTATGGCTACACCTTC
clone_size: few; v_call: TRBV7-6; j_call: TRBJ1-5; d_call: .; cdr3_aa: CASSLGQSGNQPQHF; cdr3_nt: TGTGCCAGCAGCTTAGGGCAGTCGGGCAATCAGCCCCAGCATTTT